This entry lists 16 T cell receptor beta chains sequenced from one sample in a study of shared clonotypes between healthy human individuals. Repertoires were generated with immunoSEQ multiplex PCR, while TCRdb's copy carries only in-frame clones and drops some. Among 2 million to 2.5 million clones, just over 90% were seen once, and the ten largest hold about 0.39%. The sequencing sample was made of naive CD4+ T cells from PBMCs. The subset is: CD45RA+ positively selected. The receptors shown here come from a man aged 18-30 years in good health. Some clones in this sample may be carry-over from other donors' samples.

V and J are TRBV5-1 and TRBJ2-6, with D perhaps assigned TRBD1 or TRBD2 (6 bases each). The CDR3 has 14 residues. The germline gives CDR1 SGHRS, CDR2 YFSETQ. V lost 7 bases, J lost 0 bases, and 8 bases lay in between. CDR3 protein: CASEGGSGANVLTF. For the CDR3, the DNA is TGCGCCAGCGAGGGGGGCTCTGGGGCCAACGTCCTGACTTTC.

The chain links TRBV6-1 to TRBJ2-7; 10 bases match TRBD2. The CDR3 has 15 residues. CDR1 is MNHNS, CDR2 SASEGT, per germline. Losses at the gene ends were 7 bases for V and 6 bases for J; bases not matched to a gene: 12. The CDR3 sequence is CASTLLTSGRGEQYF. The CDR3, as DNA: TGTGCCAGCACCCTTTTGACTAGCGGGCGGGGCGAGCAGTACTTC.

The J gene is TRBJ2-3, the V gene TRBV6-6; 8 bases are a match to TRBD1. Losses at the gene ends were 2 bases for V and 0 bases for J; bases not matched to a gene: 4. The CDR3 spans 16 residues. Germline V gene lookup returns CDR1 MNHNY and CDR2 SVGAGI (reference sequence). The CDR3 nucleotides read TGTGCCAGCAGTTACCGGGCAGGGGGCAGCACAGATACGCAGTATTTT. Translation gives CASSYRAGGSTDTQYF.

The rearrangement links TRBV7-9 to TRBJ2-1; D remains ambiguous. This CDR3 is built from 15 residues. CDR1 is SEHNR, CDR2 FQNEAQ, per germline (reference sequence). V gave up 5 bases and J gave up 0 bases, with 11 bases separating them. The chain's CDR3 is CASSPIPGSYNEQFF. CDR3 DNA sequence: TGTGCCAGCAGCCCTATCCCCGGCTCCTACAATGAGCAGTTCTTC.

The CDR3 sequence: CASSSGDRGYQETQYF. The CDR3 nucleotides read TGTGCCAGCAGCTCCGGGGACAGGGGGTATCAAGAGACCCAGTACTTC. The chain employs TRBV7-2 and TRBJ2-5; 11 nucleotides line up with TRBD1. In germline, CDR1 is SGHTA, CDR2 FQGNSA. Unmatched junction bases numbered 6, after V lost 4 bases and J lost 2 bases. The length of the CDR3 is 16 residues.

The chain combines TRBV14 with TRBJ2-5, with no clear D. Trimming shortened V by 3 bases and J by 6 bases, and 5 bases separated the two germline ends. Germline V gene lookup returns CDR1 SGHDN and CDR2 FVKESK. CDR3 size: 11 residues. The CDR3 reads CASSHSQTQYF. The CDR3 DNA reads as TGTGCCAGCAGCCACAGTCAGACCCAGTACTTC.

This sequence joins TRBV5-1 and TRBJ2-4, with 7 bases aligning to TRBD2. CDR1 and CDR2 from the germline V gene are SGHRS and YFSETQ. This CDR3 is built from 14 residues. With 7 bases clipped from V and 11 bases from J, the junction kept 15 bases outside the gene matches. The CDR3 bases are TGCGCCAGCGCCGAAGTGACGGGAGGTGCTGTTCAGTACTTC. The encoded protein is CASAEVTGGAVQYF.

The J gene is TRBJ2-2, the V gene TRBV2; a weak D match, TRBD1 (5 bases). CDR1 SNHLY and CDR2 FYNNEI come from the germline V gene. CDR3 length: 16 amino acids. V lost 4 bases and J 2 bases, leaving 14 bases between the germline ends. CDR3 DNA sequence: TGTGCCAGCAGTGTCGACAGCACCGATAACACCGGGGAGCTGTTTTTT. It is translated as CASSVDSTDNTGELFF.

This rearrangement joins TRBV18 to TRBJ2-2; D not certain. The CDR3 is 16 residues long. V was pared by 0 bases and J by 0 bases, with 8 bases between. The germline gives CDR1 KGHSH, CDR2 LQKENI. CDR3 residues: CASSPPANTNTGELFF. In DNA form, the CDR3 reads TGTGCCAGCTCACCACCGGCGAATACGAACACCGGGGAGCTGTTTTTT.

This clone was picked up one time. The chain recombines TRBV4-1 with TRBJ2-1, with TRBD2 matching 12 bases. The CDR3 runs to 21 residues. Germline V gives CDR1 MGHRA, CDR2 YSYEKL. Germline trimming cut 3 bases from V and 1 base from J; bases unmatched to any gene: 16. CDR3 DNA sequence: TGCGCCAGCAGCCAGTGGAGTTTACTAGCGGGAGGTTTAAGTTCCTACAATGAGCAGTTCTTC. Translation: CASSQWSLLAGGLSSYNEQFF.

V gene TRBV5-4 combines with J gene TRBJ1-2; 9 nucleotides agree with TRBD1. The ends lost 4 bases at V and 4 bases at J; junction bases unmatched: 8. Germline V lookup: CDR1 SGHNT, CDR2 YYREEE (reference sequence). This CDR3 has 15 amino acids. DNA for the CDR3: TGTGCCAGCAGCGTAAGGGACAGGGCGGGCTATGGCTACACCTTC. Translating it yields CASSVRDRAGYGYTF.

As regards this clone: The same CDR3 is also encoded by other DNA sequences in this sample. The rearrangement uses TRBV7-2 and TRBJ1-5; unclear D gene. The CDR3 covers 14 residues. Between the trimmed V and J ends, which lost 1 base and 6 bases, there was a span of 10 bases. The germline CDR1 and CDR2 sequences are SGHTA and FQGNSA. For the CDR3, the DNA is TGTGCCAGCAGCTTAGGCACGTCGGGTCAGCCCCAGCATTTT. This sequence encodes CASSLGTSGQPQHF.

CDR3 bases: TGTGCCAGCAGTTTAGGGTGGGGGAGCGCCGGGGAGCTGTTTTTT. It specifies CASSLGWGSAGELFF. The rearrangement uses TRBV28 and TRBJ2-2; D may be TRBD1 or TRBD2 (5 bases each). Trimming left V 2 bases short and J 6 bases short, with 13 bases between. The CDR3 is 15 residues long. CDR1 is MDHEN and CDR2 is SYDVKM in the germline V gene.

The genes are TRBV4-1 and TRBJ2-1; TRBD2 aligns across 8 bases. The germline CDR1 and CDR2 sequences are MGHRA and YSYEKL. This CDR3 has 17 residues. The V segment lost 1 base and the J segment 7 bases; nucleotides outside the gene matches: 12. Here the CDR3 reads CASSQVVQAGVINEQFF. In nucleotides, the CDR3 is TGCGCCAGCAGCCAAGTAGTTCAAGCGGGAGTAATAAATGAGCAGTTCTTC.

This clone was recorded only once. The chain's CDR3 is CASSLEGHVVTGELFF. CDR3 nucleotides: TGCGCCAGCAGCTTGGAAGGACACGTTGTTACCGGGGAGCTGTTTTTT. This rearrangement joins TRBV5-1 to TRBJ2-2; possible D gene TRBD1, 5 bases. The length of the CDR3 is 16 residues. The V and J ends lost 0 bases and 5 bases respectively, with 14 bases between them. The germline CDR1 and CDR2 sequences are SGHRS and YFSETQ.

In DNA form, the CDR3 reads TGCGCCAGCAGTGAGCTTGGACATGATAGCAATCAGCCCCAGCATTTT. The encoded protein is CASSELGHDSNQPQHF. The chain uses TRBV10-1 and TRBJ1-5; possible D gene TRBD1, 5 bases. This CDR3 comprises 16 residues. Germline CDR1 WNHNN, CDR2 SYGVQD (reference sequence). Deletions cut 2 bases from V and 0 bases from J, with 11 bases between.